The rows below give T cell receptor beta chains drawn from one sample of a study of blood T cell repertoires in COVID-19. Assay used: immunoSEQ multiplex PCR; TCRdb lists only in-frame clones, some missing. The repertoire has over 90,000 clones, approximately 82% of them found once; the top ten carry approximately 6.7%. The sample consisted of peripheral blood. The receptors originated from a man aged 50-60 years with active or convalescent COVID-19. Each CDR3 is given with its conserved first and last residue. Fields, in order: V gene, CDR3 length, J gene, clone size, D gene, CDR3 DNA, CDR3 protein. D genes are given only for firm matches. Only some rows state a clone size, as once, few, many or a class for expanded clones.

TRBV11-2	14	TRBJ2-5	-	-	TGTGCCAGCAGCTTAGAAAGGGGGACCGAGACCCAGTACTTC	CASSLERGTETQYF
TRBV4-3	14	TRBJ1-2	once	TRBD1	TGCGCCAGCAGCCAAGGGACAGGGAACTATGGCTACACCTTC	CASSQGTGNYGYTF
TRBV21-1	18	TRBJ2-6	-	-	TGTGCCATTTCCGGGGATGGAGGGCTCCCCTCTGGGGCCAACGTCCTGACTTTC	CAISGDGGLPSGANVLTF
TRBV5-1	16	TRBJ2-3	-	TRBD2	TGCGCCAGCAGCACTTATGGGACTACCCGCACAGATACGCAGTATTTT	CASSTYGTTRTDTQYF
TRBV7-6	16	TRBJ1-6	few	TRBD1	TGTGCCAGCAGCCCCCTGACAGGGGAGGCGAATTCACCCCTCCACTTT	CASSPLTGEANSPLHF
TRBV5-5	15	TRBJ2-7	-	-	TGTGCCAGCAGCTTGGGACAACATAGACCGTACGAGCAGTACTTC	CASSLGQHRPYEQYF
TRBV7-2	18	TRBJ2-7	-	TRBD2	TGTGCCAGCAGCTCTTGGGCAGGTAGCGGGGGGCGCTCCTACGAGCAGTACTTC	CASSSWAGSGGRSYEQYF
TRBV11-2	13	TRBJ1-1	-	TRBD1	TGTGCCAGCAGCTTAGGAGGGACAGGGGAGACTTTCTTT	CASSLGGTGETFF
TRBV11-3	13	TRBJ1-1	-	TRBD1	TGTGCCAGCAGCACCACAGGGGACACTGAAGCTTTCTTT	CASSTTGDTEAFF
TRBV2	15	TRBJ1-5	-	-	TGTGCCAGCAGTGTTCAGGGGATTAGCAATCAGCCCCAGCATTTT	CASSVQGISNQPQHF
TRBV5-1	11	TRBJ2-1	-	-	TGCGCCAGCAGCTTGGATCACAAGGAGGTCTTC	CASSLDHKEVF
TRBV7-9	12	TRBJ2-1	-	-	TGTGCCAGCAGCTTACAGAGGAATGAGCAGTTCTTC	CASSLQRNEQFF
TRBV7-2	17	TRBJ2-3	-	TRBD2	TGTGCCAGCAGCTTAGCAGCGGGACTAGTATCACGGGATACGCAGTATTTT	CASSLAAGLVSRDTQYF
TRBV2	14	TRBJ2-3	few	-	TGTGCCAGCATGGGGACTTGGTTGAAAGATACGCAGTATTTT	CASMGTWLKDTQYF
TRBV11-2	15	TRBJ1-2	-	TRBD1	TGTGCCAGCAGCTTTGACAGGGGGCAGAACTATGGCTACACCTTC	CASSFDRGQNYGYTF
TRBV7-2	15	TRBJ2-3	-	TRBD2	TGTGCCAGCAGCTCTAGCGGGGTTAAAACAGATACGCAGTATTTT	CASSSSGVKTDTQYF
TRBV28	17	TRBJ1-6	-	-	TGTGCCAGCAGGACCGGGACACACTCGAATAATAATTCACCCCTCCACTTT	CASRTGTHSNNNSPLHF
TRBV28	12	TRBJ1-2	-	-	TGTGCCAGCAGTTTATCCGGCTATGGCTACACCTTC	CASSLSGYGYTF
TRBV7-9	14	TRBJ1-1	-	TRBD1	TGTGCCAGCAGCTTAGTTCAGGGGGGCACTGAAGCTTTCTTT	CASSLVQGGTEAFF
TRBV6-5	13	TRBJ1-5	-	-	TGTGCCAGCAGTATATTGACAGGACAGCCCCAGCATTTT	CASSILTGQPQHF